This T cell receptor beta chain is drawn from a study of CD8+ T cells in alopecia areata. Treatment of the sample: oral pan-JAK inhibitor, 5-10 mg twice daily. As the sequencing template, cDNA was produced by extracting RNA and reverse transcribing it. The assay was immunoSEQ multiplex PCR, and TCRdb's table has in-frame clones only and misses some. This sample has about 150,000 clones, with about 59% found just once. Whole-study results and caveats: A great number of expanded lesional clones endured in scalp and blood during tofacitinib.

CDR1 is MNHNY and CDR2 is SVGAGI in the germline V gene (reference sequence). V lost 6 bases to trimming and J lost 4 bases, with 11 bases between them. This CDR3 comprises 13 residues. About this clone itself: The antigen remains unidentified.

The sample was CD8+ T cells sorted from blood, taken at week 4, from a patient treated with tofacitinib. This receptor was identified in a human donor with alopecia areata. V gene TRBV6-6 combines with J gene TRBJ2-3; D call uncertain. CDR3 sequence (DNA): TGTGCCAGCAGGGGCGATCGCCCAGATACGCAGTATTTT. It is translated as CASRGDRPDTQYF.